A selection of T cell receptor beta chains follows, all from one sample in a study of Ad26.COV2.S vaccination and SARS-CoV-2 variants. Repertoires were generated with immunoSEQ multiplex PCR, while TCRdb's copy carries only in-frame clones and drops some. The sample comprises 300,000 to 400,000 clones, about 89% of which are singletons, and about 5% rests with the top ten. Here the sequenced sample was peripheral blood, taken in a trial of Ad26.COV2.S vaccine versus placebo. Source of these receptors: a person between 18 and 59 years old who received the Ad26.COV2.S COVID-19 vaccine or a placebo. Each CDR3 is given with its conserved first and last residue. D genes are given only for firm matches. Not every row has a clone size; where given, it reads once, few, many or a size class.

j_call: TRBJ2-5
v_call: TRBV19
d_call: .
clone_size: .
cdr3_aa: CATSIRAHTKETQYF
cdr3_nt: TGTGCCACCAGTATACGAGCCCATACCAAGGAGACCCAGTACTTC

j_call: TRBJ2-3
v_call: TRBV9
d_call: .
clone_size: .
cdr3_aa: CASLEAIPLSTDTQYF
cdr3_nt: TGTGCCAGCCTGGAGGCTATCCCCTTAAGCACAGATACGCAGTATTTT

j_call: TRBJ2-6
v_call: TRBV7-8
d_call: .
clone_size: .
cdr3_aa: CASSLSGRRSGANVLTF
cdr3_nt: TGTGCCAGCAGCTTGTCCGGCCGACGCTCTGGGGCCAACGTCCTGACTTTC

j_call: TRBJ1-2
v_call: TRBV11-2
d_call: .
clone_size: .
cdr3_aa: CASSFGVGNYGYTF
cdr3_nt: TGTGCCAGCAGCTTTGGGGTGGGGAACTATGGCTACACCTTC

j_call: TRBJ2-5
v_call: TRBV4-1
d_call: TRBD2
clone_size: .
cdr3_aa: CASSQTIAGGPQETQYF
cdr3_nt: TGCGCCAGCAGCCAGACAATAGCGGGGGGGCCCCAAGAGACCCAGTACTTC

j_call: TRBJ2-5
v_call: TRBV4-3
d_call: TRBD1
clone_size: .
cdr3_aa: CASSRDPGQGRETQYF
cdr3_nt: TGCGCCAGCAGCCGGGATCCGGGACAGGGGAGGGAGACCCAGTACTTC

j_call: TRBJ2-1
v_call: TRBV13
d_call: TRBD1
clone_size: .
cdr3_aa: CASSLGRQGANNEQFF
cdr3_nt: TGTGCCAGCAGCTTAGGGCGACAGGGGGCCAACAATGAGCAGTTCTTC

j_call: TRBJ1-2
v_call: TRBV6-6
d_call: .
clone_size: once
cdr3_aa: CASSPTGNYGYTF
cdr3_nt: TGTGCCAGCAGCCCCACAGGGAACTATGGCTACACCTTC

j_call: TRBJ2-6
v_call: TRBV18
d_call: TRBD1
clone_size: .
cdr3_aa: CASSPTGDSAGANVLTF
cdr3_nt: TGTGCCAGCTCACCGACAGGGGACTCTGCGGGGGCCAACGTCCTGACTTTC

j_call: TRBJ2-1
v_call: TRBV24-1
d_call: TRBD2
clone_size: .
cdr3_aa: CATSDYPGTSGSYNEQFF
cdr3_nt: TGTGCCACCAGTGATTACCCTGGGACTAGCGGGAGTTACAATGAGCAGTTCTTC

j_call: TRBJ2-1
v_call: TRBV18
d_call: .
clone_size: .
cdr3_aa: CASSPLAMNEQFF
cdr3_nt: TGTGCCAGCTCACCACTGGCCATGAATGAGCAGTTCTTC

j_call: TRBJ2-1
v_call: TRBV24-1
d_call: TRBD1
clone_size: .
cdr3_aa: CATSDFGSRTGDNEQFF
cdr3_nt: TGTGCCACCAGTGATTTTGGATCCCGGACAGGGGACAATGAGCAGTTCTTC

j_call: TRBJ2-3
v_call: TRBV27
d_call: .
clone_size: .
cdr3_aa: CASRTIAGRGPDTQYF
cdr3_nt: TGTGCCAGCAGGACGATAGCGGGAAGGGGGCCAGATACGCAGTATTTT

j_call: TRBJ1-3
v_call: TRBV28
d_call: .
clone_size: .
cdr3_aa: CASSLGGSSGNTIYF
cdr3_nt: TGTGCCAGCAGTTTGGGGGGGTCCTCTGGAAACACCATATATTTT

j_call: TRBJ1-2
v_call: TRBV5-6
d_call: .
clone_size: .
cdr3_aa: CASSLWGAVTF
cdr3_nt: TGTGCCAGCAGCTTGTGGGGGGCCGTCACCTTC

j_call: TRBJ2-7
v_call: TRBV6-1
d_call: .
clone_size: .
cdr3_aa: CASSEGGTSYEQYF
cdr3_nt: TGTGCCAGCAGTGAAGGAGGGACATCCTACGAGCAGTACTTC

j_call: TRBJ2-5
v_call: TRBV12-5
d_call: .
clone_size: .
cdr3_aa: CASGLAQETQYF
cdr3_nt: TGTGCTAGTGGTTTGGCCCAAGAGACCCAGTACTTC

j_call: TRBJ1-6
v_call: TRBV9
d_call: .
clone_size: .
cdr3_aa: CASSPKGLNSPLHF
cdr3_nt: TGTGCCAGCAGCCCCAAGGGCCTCAATTCACCCCTCCACTTT

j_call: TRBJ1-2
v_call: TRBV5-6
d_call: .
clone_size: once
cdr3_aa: CASSPRTDNYGYTF
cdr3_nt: TGTGCCAGCAGCCCCCGGACAGATAACTATGGCTACACCTTC

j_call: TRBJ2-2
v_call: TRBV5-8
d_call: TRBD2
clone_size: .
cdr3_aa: CASSVAGVNTGELFF
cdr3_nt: TGTGCCAGCAGCGTAGCGGGAGTGAACACCGGGGAGCTGTTTTTT

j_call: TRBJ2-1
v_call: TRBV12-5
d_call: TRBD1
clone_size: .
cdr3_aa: CASGAVGYGTGVNEQFF
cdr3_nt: TGTGCTAGTGGGGCGGTCGGATACGGGACAGGGGTCAATGAGCAGTTCTTC

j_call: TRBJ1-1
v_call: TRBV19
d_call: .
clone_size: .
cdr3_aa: CASSLAAGTEAFF
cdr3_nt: TGTGCCAGTAGTCTAGCGGCCGGCACTGAAGCTTTCTTT

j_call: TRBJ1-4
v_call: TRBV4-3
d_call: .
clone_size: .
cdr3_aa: CASSQDQGGWEKLFF
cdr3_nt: TGCGCCAGCAGCCAAGATCAAGGGGGGTGGGAAAAACTGTTTTTT

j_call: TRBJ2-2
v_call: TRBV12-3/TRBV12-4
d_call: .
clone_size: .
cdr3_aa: CASSRLGGELFF
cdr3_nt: TGTGCCAGCAGCAGACTAGGCGGGGAGCTGTTTTTT

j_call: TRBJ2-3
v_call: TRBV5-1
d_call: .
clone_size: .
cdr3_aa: CASKQGFGTDTQYF
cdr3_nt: TGCGCCAGCAAACAGGGTTTTGGCACAGATACGCAGTATTTT

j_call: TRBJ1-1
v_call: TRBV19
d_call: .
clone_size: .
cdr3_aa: CASSIGQNTEAFF
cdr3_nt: TGTGCCAGTAGTATAGGACAGAACACTGAAGCTTTCTTT

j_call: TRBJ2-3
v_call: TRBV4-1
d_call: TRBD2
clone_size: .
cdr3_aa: CASSQTSGATDTQYF
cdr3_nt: TGCGCCAGCAGCCAAACTAGCGGGGCCACAGATACGCAGTATTTT

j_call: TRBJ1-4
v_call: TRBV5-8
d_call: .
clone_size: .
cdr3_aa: CASSPPYARDEKLFF
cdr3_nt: TGTGCCAGCAGCCCGCCTTACGCCAGAGATGAAAAACTGTTTTTT

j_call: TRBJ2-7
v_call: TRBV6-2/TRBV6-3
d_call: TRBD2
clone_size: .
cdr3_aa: CASSYEVAGDLYEQYF
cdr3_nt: TGTGCCAGCAGTTACGAGGTAGCGGGGGACCTCTACGAGCAGTACTTC

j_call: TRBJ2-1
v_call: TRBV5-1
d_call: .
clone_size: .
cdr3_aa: CASRGSRRSSYNEQFF
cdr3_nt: TGCGCCAGCAGGGGGTCCCGGAGGAGCTCCTACAATGAGCAGTTCTTC

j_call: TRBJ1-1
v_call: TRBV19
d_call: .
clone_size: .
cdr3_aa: CASSRTVNTEAFF
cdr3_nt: TGTGCCAGTAGTAGGACAGTGAACACTGAAGCTTTCTTT

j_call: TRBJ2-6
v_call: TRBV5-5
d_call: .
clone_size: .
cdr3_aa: CASRSSGANVLTF
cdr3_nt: TGTGCCAGCAGATCGTCTGGGGCCAACGTCCTGACTTTC

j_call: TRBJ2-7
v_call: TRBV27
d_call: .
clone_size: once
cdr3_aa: CASSPIETSYEQYF
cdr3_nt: TGTGCCAGCAGTCCGATCGAAACCTCCTACGAGCAGTACTTC

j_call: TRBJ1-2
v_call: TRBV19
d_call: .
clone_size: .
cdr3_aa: CASSISAGDTYGYTF
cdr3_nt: TGTGCCAGTAGTATATCTGCAGGGGATACCTATGGCTACACCTTC

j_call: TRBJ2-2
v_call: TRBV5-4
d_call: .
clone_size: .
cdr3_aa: CASSLVGSGELFF
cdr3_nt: TGTGCCAGCAGCTTGGTTGGGTCCGGGGAGCTGTTTTTT

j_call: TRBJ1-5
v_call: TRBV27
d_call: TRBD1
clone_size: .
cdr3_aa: CASSLGTGVGRDQPQHF
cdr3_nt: TGTGCCAGCAGTTTGGGGACAGGGGTAGGGAGGGATCAGCCCCAGCATTTT

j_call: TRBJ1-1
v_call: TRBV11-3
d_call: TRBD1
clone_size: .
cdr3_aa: CASSPGGQADTEAFF
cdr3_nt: TGTGCCAGCAGCCCAGGAGGACAGGCCGACACTGAAGCTTTCTTT

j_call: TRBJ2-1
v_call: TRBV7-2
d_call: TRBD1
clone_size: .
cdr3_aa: CASSLRQGAGNEQFF
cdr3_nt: TGTGCCAGCAGCCTCCGACAGGGGGCGGGCAATGAGCAGTTCTTC

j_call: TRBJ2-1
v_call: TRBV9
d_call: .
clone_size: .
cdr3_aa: CASSVGRSSYNEQFF
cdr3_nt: TGTGCCAGCAGCGTAGGCAGAAGCTCCTACAATGAGCAGTTCTTC

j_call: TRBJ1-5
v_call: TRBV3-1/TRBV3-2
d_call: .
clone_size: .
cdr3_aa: CASSQAVGNNQPQHF
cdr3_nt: TGTGCCAGCAGCCAAGCGGTCGGGAACAATCAGCCCCAGCATTTT

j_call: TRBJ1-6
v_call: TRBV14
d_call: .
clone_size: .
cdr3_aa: CASSRQYNSPLHF
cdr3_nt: TGTGCCAGCAGCCGACAGTATAATTCACCCCTCCACTTT

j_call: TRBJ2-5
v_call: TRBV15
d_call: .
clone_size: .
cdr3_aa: CATRDSRRVGETQYF
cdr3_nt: TGTGCCACCAGAGATTCTCGCCGGGTCGGAGAGACCCAGTACTTC

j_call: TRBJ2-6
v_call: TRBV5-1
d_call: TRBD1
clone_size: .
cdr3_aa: CASSLARGQGIRGANVLTF
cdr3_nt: TGCGCCAGCAGCTTGGCCAGGGGACAGGGTATTAGAGGGGCCAACGTCCTGACTTTC

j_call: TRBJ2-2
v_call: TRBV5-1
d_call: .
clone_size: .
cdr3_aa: CASSLGGSFTGELFF
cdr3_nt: TGCGCCAGCAGCTTGGGTGGCAGCTTCACCGGGGAGCTGTTTTTT

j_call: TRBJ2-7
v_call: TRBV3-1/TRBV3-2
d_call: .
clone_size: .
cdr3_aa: CASSQELGASYEQYF
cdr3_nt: TGTGCCAGCAGCCAAGAACTGGGGGCCTCCTACGAGCAGTACTTC

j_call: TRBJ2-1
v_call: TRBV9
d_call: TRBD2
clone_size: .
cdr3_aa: CASSVERGGTYNEQFF
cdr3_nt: TGTGCCAGCAGCGTCGAACGGGGGGGAACGTACAATGAGCAGTTCTTC